A selection of T cell receptor beta chains follows, all from one sample in a study of regulatory T cells in long-lasting Graves disease. TCRdb processed the multiplex PCR reads anew with MiXCR; each CDR3 protein has one entry. The profile shows approximately 490,000 distinct CDR3 sequences, around 15% of them singletons. These same records also appear under a second study, on T cells in Graves' hyperthyroidism and ophthalmopathy.

Sample: peripheral blood mononuclear cells (PBMCs), taken at new diagnosis, from a patient treated with antithyroid drugs. All receptors derive from a man in his forties or fifties with Graves disease. The CDR3 runs from the conserved cysteine through the conserved F or W. The D gene is left open where the match is weak.

v_gene | d_gene | len | CDR3aa
TRBV12-5 | - | 11 | CASRRADTQYF
TRBV2 | TRBD2 | 18 | CASSGLAGGPGRTGELFF
TRBV11-3 | - | 11 | CASSRSYEQFF
TRBV7-3 | - | 13 | CASEGAGANVLTF
TRBV29-1 | - | 14 | CSVEVQGRGYEQYF
TRBV5-6 | - | 17 | CASSLALGLGPTDTQYF
TRBV3-1 | TRBD2 | 14 | CASSRRGGQETQYF
TRBV15 | - | 14 | CATSGIRLESEQYF
TRBV4-1 | - | 14 | CASSTREGGTEAFF
TRBV2 | - | 16 | CASSGPAESGTDTQYF
TRBV27 | TRBD2 | 15 | CASSLKLAASREQYF
TRBV20-1 | TRBD2 | 12 | CSVLAGGYEQYF
TRBV12-3/TRBV12-4 | TRBD2 | 16 | CASSFGLAANTGELFF
TRBV2 | TRBD2 | 17 | CASSENSRAGKYNEQFF
TRBV29-1 | TRBD2 | 15 | CSVDSLAESTDTQYF
TRBV28 | - | 15 | CASSRRGGLSETQYF
TRBV6-2/TRBV6-3 | TRBD2 | 15 | CASKEAGLAAYEQYF
TRBV20-1 | TRBD2 | 16 | CSASLIAGGAKHEQYF
TRBV30 | - | 15 | CAWSVLRGFGDTQYF
TRBV6-2/TRBV6-3 | TRBD2 | 18 | CASSYLPQLSGSSETQYF
TRBV7-3 | TRBD1 | 15 | CASSLKGQGNTEAFF
TRBV2 | TRBD1 | 14 | CASSPGQPSYEQYF
TRBV27 | - | 13 | CASSLSPLNEQFF
TRBV28 | - | 12 | CASSLGQLQQYF
TRBV12-3/TRBV12-4 | - | 14 | CASSLVETLGEQFF
TRBV12-3/TRBV12-4 | - | 13 | CASSPQIYTEAFF
TRBV6-2/TRBV6-3 | - | 14 | CASSFFNRNNEQFF
TRBV25-1 | - | 14 | CASSRGTTMDGYTF
TRBV5-4 | - | 12 | CASSAGRETQYF
TRBV6-1 | - | 10 | CASRSGGVYF
TRBV12-3/TRBV12-4 | TRBD2 | 18 | CASSLRRLAGGNTDTQYF
TRBV18 | - | 13 | CASSPGPNEKLFF
TRBV20-1 | TRBD2 | 12 | CSAKAGVNEQFF
TRBV19 | - | 13 | CASSGNAYNEQFF
TRBV5-1 | - | 13 | CASSFSVAYEQYF
TRBV28 | - | 13 | CASSFSYVGQQFF
TRBV7-6 | TRBD2 | 16 | CASSHSSGRAINEQFF
TRBV15 | TRBD2 | 16 | CAISRGHSGSRDEQFF
TRBV3-1 | - | 14 | CASSPSPGGIEQYF